The 7 T cell receptor beta chains listed next were all sequenced from one sample in a study of cytomegalovirus exposure and HLA in healthy donors (dated by TCRdb to the late 2010s). Receptor amplification or capture employed the immunoSEQ multiplex PCR assay. The multiplex PCR relied on a mix of 60 forward primers for TCR Vbeta segments and 13 reverse primers for TCR Jbeta segments. TCRdb retrieved this table from immuneACCESS and kept in-frame rearrangements only. Not all clones are present; in checked studies, unresolved V genes account for under half, and no reason is known for the remainder. Recorded for this sample are about 200,000 clones; 65% to 85% of them occurred a single time. The biggest ten clones account for 1.5% to 2% of the sample. The sequenced material came from PBMCs. The source is a man in his forties in good health and CMV-seropositive.

This chain links TRBV5-1 with TRBJ2-7; 7 bases are a match to TRBD2. The CDR3 covers 16 residues. Germline loops: CDR1 SGHRS, CDR2 YFSETQ. V lost 3 bases to trimming and J lost 2 bases; unmatched junction nucleotides: 11. The CDR3 coding sequence is TGCGCCAGCAGCTGGGCGGCGGGAGTTAAGGCCTACGAGCAGTACTTC. Protein: CASSWAAGVKAYEQYF.

The chain is built from TRBV11-1 and TRBJ1-2; 7 bases map to TRBD1. The germline CDR1 and CDR2 sequences are SGHAT and FQDESV (reference sequence). V lost 6 bases to trimming and J lost 8 bases; unmatched junction nucleotides: 6. The CDR3 contains 12 residues. CDR3 amino acids: CASSPTGRGYTF. CDR3 coding DNA: TGTGCCAGCAGTCCGACAGGGCGCGGCTACACCTTC.

This chain links TRBV30 with TRBJ2-5; D is perhaps TRBD2 (6 bases). Germline V lookup: CDR1 GTSNPN, CDR2 SVGIG (reference sequence). The V gene lost 0 bases and the J gene lost 5 bases, with 13 bases spanning the gap. The CDR3 is 14 residues long. Here the CDR3 DNA reads TGTGCCTGGAGTGTACTCGCAGGAGGGGAGACCCAGTACTTC. Its translation: CAWSVLAGGETQYF.

The chain combines TRBV19 with TRBJ1-3, with D tentatively TRBD1 (6 bases). CDR1 is LNHDA, CDR2 SQIVND, per germline (reference sequence). The CDR3 has 17 residues. Trimming removed 7 bases from V and 1 base from J, with 20 bases in between. The CDR3 sequence is CASTTAHGGLSGNTIYF. The CDR3 DNA follows: TGTGCCAGTACTACAGCTCACGGGGGGCTTTCTGGAAACACCATATATTTT.

The V call is TRBV27, the J call TRBJ1-1; no definite D call. This CDR3 contains 16 residues. Deletions cut 3 bases from V and 3 bases from J, with 17 bases between. From germline, CDR1 is MNHEY and CDR2 SMNVEV (reference sequence). As DNA, the CDR3 is TGTGCCAGCAGTTTGAGGCCGAAGGTCGTGTACACTGAAGCTTTCTTT. It translates to CASSLRPKVVYTEAFF.

V usage is TRBV5-1 and J usage is TRBJ2-5, with D unresolved. The J call could be wrong; TRBJ2-7 is a better fit for the DNA end. Germline V gene data show CDR1 as SGHRS and CDR2 as YFSETQ. This CDR3 is 15 amino acids long. CDR3 sequence (DNA): TGCGCCAGCAGCTTGGAATTAGAAAAAATCTACGAGCAGTACTTC. Protein product: CASSLELEKIYEQYF.

The chain recombines TRBV7-9 with TRBJ1-3; D might be TRBD1 (5 bases). CDR3 size: 14 residues. Germline V CDR1 and CDR2: SEHNR, FQNEAQ (reference sequence). Deletions cut 6 bases from V and 3 bases from J, with 12 bases between. Here the CDR3 reads CASRGPGVGNTIYF. CDR3 coding DNA: TGTGCCAGCAGGGGGCCAGGAGTTGGAAACACCATATATTTT.